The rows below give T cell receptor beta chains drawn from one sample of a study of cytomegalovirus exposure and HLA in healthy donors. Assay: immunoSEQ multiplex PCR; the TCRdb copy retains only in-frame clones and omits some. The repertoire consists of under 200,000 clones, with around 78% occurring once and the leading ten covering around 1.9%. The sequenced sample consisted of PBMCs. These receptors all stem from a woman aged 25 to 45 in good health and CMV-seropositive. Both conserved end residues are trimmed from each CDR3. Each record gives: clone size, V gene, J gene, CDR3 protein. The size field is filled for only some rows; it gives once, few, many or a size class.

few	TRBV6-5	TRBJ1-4	ASSDRGGEKLF
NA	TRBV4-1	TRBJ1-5	ASSQLRSNQPQH
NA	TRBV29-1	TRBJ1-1	SVIDRGHTEAF
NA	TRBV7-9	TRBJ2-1	ASSFLQGVNNEQF
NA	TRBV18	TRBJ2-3	ASSPETDTQY
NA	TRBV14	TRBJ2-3	ASSLGGGHADTQY
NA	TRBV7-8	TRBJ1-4	ASSVQGHYEKLF
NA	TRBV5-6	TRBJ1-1	ASSSTGVGTEAF
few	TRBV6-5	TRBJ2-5	ASSGGETQY
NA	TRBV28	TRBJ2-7	ASKNHNSPYEQY
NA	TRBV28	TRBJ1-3	ASSFPSGNTIY
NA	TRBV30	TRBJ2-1	AWSVVAEQF
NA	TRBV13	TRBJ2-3	ASSFWDRGTPSTDTQY
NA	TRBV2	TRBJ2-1	AGWGGAVVEQF
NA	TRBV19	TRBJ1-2	ASKQGNYGYT
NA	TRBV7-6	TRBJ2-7	ASRGLAGTVH
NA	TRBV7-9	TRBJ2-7	ASSFPQGVNEQY
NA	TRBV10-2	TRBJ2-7	ASSESQGGSYEQY
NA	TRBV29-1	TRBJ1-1	SVAGLFMNTEAF
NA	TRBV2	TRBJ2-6	ASNFNRGAGANVLT
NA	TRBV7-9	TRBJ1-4	ASSLPANEKLF
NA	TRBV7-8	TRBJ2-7	ASSKERGTRQY
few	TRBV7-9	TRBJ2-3	ASSVMAGGYADTQY
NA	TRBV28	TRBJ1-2	ASSFVQGYGYT
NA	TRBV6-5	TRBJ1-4	ASSQRDRGEKLF
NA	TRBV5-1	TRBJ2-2	ASSHELAGAELF
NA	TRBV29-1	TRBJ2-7	SVEGPGDRYEQY
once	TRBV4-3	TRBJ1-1	ASSLGAMNTEAF
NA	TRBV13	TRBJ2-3	ASSRKGGTGGLTDTQY
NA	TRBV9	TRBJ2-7	ASSVGGQLNEQY
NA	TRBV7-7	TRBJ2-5	ASSSRTGGWKETQY
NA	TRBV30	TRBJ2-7	AWSITSSYEQY
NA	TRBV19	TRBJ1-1	ASSIVVGGNTEAF
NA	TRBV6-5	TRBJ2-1	ASTGTGSNNEQF
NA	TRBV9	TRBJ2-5	ASSSAGGQRTQY
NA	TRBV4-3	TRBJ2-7	ASSQGAGTGAYEQY
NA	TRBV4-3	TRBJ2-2	ASSQDQGAGELF
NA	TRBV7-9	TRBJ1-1	SSSLWGLGTEAF
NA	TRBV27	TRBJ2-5	ASSSTGEETQY
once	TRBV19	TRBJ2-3	ASSRSTGWADTQY
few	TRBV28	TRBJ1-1	ASSISLGVGTEAF
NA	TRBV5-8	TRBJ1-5	ASSTGQGNQPQH
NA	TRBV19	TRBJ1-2	ASSKKTGTSNYGYT
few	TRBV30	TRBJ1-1	AWSAITEAF